This T cell receptor (beta chain) was captured in a study of early T cells in non-severe SARS-CoV-2 infection. One entry per CDR3 protein, called by TCRdb with MiXCR from the 5' RACE reads. The sample yields some 82,000 distinct CDR3 sequences, 10% to 15% seen once. This clonotype is classed as medium-sized. Antigen specificity is unknown. The CDR3 runs to 16 residues. V was cut by 0 bases and J by 5 bases, with 14 bases left in between. Germline assignment: CDR1 SGDLS and CDR2 YYNGEE. Regarding the study as a whole: Matching with VDJdb favored anti-spike CD8 responses (missing private and CD4 specificities).

The chain combines TRBV9 with TRBJ1-4; D gene ambiguous. The sequence was obtained from an adult who was a healthcare worker with PCR-confirmed SARS-CoV-2 infection or an uninfected control (not recorded which). The starting material was whole blood, obtained at baseline. CDR3 sequence: CASSVDDTLANEKLFF. The CDR3, as DNA: TGTGCCAGCAGCGTAGATGACACCTTGGCGAATGAAAAACTGTTTTTT. The variable domain in full, with the rest retrieved from reference TRBV9 and TRBJ1-4, is DSGVTQTPKHLITATGQRVTLRCSPRSGDLSVYWYQQSLDQGLQFLIQYYNGEERAKGNILERFSAQQFPDLHSELNLSSLELGDSALYFCASSVDDTLANEKLFFGSGTQLSVL.